These T cell receptor beta chains were read from a single sample in a study of blood T cells in healthy people across ages. TCRdb recomputed calls from the 5' RACE reads with MiXCR, one row per CDR3 protein. The table lists approximately 940,000 distinct CDR3 sequences, roughly 43% of them singletons. The sequenced material came from blood. The receptors stem from a young man in good health. Each CDR3 is given without its conserved first and last residue. Rows may omit the clone size; those that give it use once, few, many or a size class.

V gene,J gene,clone size,CDR3 protein
TRBV6-2/TRBV6-3,TRBJ2-3,.,ASGTRTRRATDTQY
TRBV3-1,TRBJ1-4,.,ASSQDSQGTGVEKLF
TRBV4-2,TRBJ2-3,few,ASRDAGGPSTDTQY
TRBV3-1,TRBJ2-1,few,ASSQEKAQQF
TRBV20-1,TRBJ2-7,.,SASAGVYEQY
TRBV7-2,TRBJ1-4,.,ASSVNRGLGEKLF
TRBV6-5,TRBJ1-1,.,ASSYTGAPEAF
TRBV6-4,TRBJ2-2,.,ASSESGDAGELF
TRBV3-1,TRBJ1-1,.,ASSQIPGHNLGEAF
TRBV7-9,TRBJ2-1,.,ASSLGGLGEF
TRBV7-6,TRBJ1-5,once,ASSLGQGTNQPQH
TRBV20-1,TRBJ1-1,.,SAGGDTEAF
TRBV2,TRBJ2-7,.,ASSVLTGGNEQY
TRBV12-3/TRBV12-4,TRBJ2-2,.,ASSSLQGGNTGELF
TRBV3-1,.,.,ASSHLGEETQY
TRBV7-9,TRBJ2-3,.,ASSPGLAGDPTDTQY
TRBV9,TRBJ1-6,.,ASSVEVNNSPLH
TRBV6-5,TRBJ1-2,many,ASSYLGTAANYGYT
TRBV10-2,TRBJ2-2,.,ASRNYQGLAGTGELF
TRBV30,TRBJ1-4,.,AWSRGGTNEKLF
TRBV20-1,TRBJ1-2,.,SAREVLLDERGYT
TRBV10-3,TRBJ2-3,.,AISESTSGRDTDTQY
TRBV7-2,TRBJ2-7,many,ASSLGRVVGYEQY
TRBV27,TRBJ1-2,few,ASSEDGANYGYT
TRBV20-1,TRBJ2-7,.,SARRPQGVSPYEQY
TRBV30,TRBJ2-3,.,AGRAGSTQY
TRBV6-2/TRBV6-3,.,.,ASTRGVDEETQY
TRBV20-1,TRBJ2-6,.,SARVAPGANVLT
TRBV2,TRBJ2-7,.,ASSEGYPYEQY
TRBV11-2,TRBJ2-7,.,ASSLLRGRTSHEQY
TRBV3-1,TRBJ2-2,.,ASSRLLLTRGGTGELF
TRBV27,.,.,ASSPQTIGRFEQY
TRBV5-1,.,.,ASSWAGSEETQY
TRBV29-1,TRBJ1-5,.,SVAAGGNQPQH
TRBV27,TRBJ1-2,.,VSSLRGGNYGYT
TRBV20-1,.,few,SAKGPGHEQY
TRBV28,TRBJ1-2,.,ASSALGQGGGYT
TRBV20-1,TRBJ2-4,few,SAEGVAKNIQY
TRBV12-3/TRBV12-4,.,.,ASTMDTQTQY
TRBV5-1,TRBJ1-2,few,ASSSTQGWRGYT
TRBV19,TRBJ2-3,.,ASTFTATDTQY
TRBV18,TRBJ1-5,few,ASSQGGQAYQPQH
TRBV7-8,TRBJ2-1,few,ASSFKSGDGGPYNEQF
TRBV18,TRBJ2-5,.,ASSPRQGDQETQY